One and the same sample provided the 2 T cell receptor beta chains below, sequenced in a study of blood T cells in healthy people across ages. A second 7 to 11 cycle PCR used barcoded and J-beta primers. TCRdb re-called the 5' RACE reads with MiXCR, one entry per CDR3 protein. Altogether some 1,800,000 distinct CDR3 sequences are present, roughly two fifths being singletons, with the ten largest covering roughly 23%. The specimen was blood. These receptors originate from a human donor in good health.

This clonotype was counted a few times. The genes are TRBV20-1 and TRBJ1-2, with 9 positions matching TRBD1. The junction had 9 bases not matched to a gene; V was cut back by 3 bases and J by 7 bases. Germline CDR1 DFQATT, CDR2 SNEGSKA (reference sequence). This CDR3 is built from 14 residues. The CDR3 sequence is CSASVQGARGGYTF. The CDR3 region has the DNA TGCAGTGCTAGTGTACAGGGGGCCAGGGGTGGCTACACCTTC.

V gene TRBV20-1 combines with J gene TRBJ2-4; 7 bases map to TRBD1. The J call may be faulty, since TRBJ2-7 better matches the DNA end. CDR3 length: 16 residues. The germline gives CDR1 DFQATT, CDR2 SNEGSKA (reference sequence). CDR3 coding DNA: TGCAGTGCCAACTTACGGGACAGAGGGGAAAGCGGCGAGCAGTACTTC. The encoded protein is CSANLRDRGESGEQYF.